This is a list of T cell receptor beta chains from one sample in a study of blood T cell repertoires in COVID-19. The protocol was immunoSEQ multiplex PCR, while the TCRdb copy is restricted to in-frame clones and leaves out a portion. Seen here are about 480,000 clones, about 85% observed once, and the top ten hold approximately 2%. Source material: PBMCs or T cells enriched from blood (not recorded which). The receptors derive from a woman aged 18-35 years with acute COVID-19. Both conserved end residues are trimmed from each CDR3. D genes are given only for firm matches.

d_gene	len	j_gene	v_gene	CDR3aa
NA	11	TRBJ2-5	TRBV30	AWSVTDQETQY
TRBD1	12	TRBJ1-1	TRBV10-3	AISEGGGAFEAF
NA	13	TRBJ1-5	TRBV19	ASSLGQISNQPQH
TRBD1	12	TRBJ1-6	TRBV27	ASSRPGQRSPLH
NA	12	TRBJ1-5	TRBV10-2	ASSGQASNQPQH
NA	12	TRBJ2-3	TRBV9	ASSVVGAGDTQY
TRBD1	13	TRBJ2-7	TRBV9	ASSLYGTADYEQY
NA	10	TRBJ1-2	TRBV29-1	SALGRAYGYT
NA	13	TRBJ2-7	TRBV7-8	ASSFRQQGSYEQY
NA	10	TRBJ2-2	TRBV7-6	ASSENGGELF
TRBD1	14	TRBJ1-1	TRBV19	ASSPRPDRADTEAF
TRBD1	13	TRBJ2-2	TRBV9	ASSVGDRGTGELF
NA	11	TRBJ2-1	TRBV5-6	ASSNQGNNEQF
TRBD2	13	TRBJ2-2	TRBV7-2	ASRNLAGGTGELF
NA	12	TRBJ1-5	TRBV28	ASSLAVSNQPQH
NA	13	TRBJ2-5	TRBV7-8	ASSLGGDRRETQY
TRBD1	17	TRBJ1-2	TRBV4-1	ASSQDRITGGVLKVGYT
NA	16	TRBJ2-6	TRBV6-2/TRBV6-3	ASSYEGPRNSGANVLT
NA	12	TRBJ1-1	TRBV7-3	ASSLYDRPTEAF
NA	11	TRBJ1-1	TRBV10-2	ASYKTGNTEAF
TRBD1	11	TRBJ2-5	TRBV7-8	ASSGTGIETQY
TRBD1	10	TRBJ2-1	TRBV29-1	SVDRQGNEQF
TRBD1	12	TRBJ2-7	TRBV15	ATSQGASSYEQY
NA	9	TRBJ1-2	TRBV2	ASSDMYGYT
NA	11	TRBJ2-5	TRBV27	ASSNRFGETQY
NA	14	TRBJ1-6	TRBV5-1	ASSLRAGSNNSPLH
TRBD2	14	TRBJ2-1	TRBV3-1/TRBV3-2	ASSPLPSGGGNEQF
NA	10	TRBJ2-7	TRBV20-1	SASYGAYEQY
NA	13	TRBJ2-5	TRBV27	ASSSNQGSRETQY
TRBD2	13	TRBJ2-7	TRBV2	ASREESGRSNEQY
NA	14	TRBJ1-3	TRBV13	ASSEVDRRNGNTIY
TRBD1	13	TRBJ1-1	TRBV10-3	ATKGGQGRGTEAF
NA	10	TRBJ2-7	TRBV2	ASGGGSYEQY
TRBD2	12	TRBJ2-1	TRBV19	ASSALLAGGEQF